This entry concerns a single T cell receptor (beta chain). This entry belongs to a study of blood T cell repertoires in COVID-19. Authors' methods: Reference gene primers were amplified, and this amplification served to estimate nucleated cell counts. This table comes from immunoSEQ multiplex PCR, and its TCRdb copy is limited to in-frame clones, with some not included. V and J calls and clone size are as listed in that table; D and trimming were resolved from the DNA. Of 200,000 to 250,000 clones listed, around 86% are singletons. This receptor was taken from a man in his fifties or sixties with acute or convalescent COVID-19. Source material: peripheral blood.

CDR3 protein: CSALTGPNYGYTF. The DNA of the CDR3 is TGCAGCGCGTTAACAGGGCCCAACTATGGCTACACCTTC. The chain uses TRBV29-1 and TRBJ1-2; D possibly corresponds to TRBD1 (6 bases). V gave up 7 bases and J gave up 2 bases, with 14 bases separating them. Germline CDR1 and CDR2: SQVTM and ANQGSEA. CDR3 length: 13 residues.